Below, 2 T cell receptor beta chains from the same sample are listed, as sequenced in a study of beta chain features in type 1 diabetes. Investigators reverse transcribed all isolated RNA, so they sequenced expressed TCRB transcripts. Only in-frame clones appear in the TCRdb table, and some are missing; sequencing was by immunoSEQ multiplex PCR. Seen here are 200,000 to 300,000 clones, around an eighth observed once, and the top ten hold 0.025% to 0.03%. The sample taken for sequencing was naive CD4+ T cells from blood. All receptors come from a woman aged 40 to 50 in good health.

This clone was observed a handful of times. The chain carries TRBV9 and TRBJ2-7; TRBD2 aligns across 9 bases. Germline V gene data show CDR1 as SGDLS and CDR2 as YYNGEE. This CDR3 contains 15 residues. The V gene end was trimmed by 0 bases and the J gene end by 3 bases; junction bases not matched to a gene: 4. The CDR3 protein is CASSVEGSGGYEQYF. The CDR3, as DNA: TGTGCCAGCAGCGTAGAGGGTAGCGGGGGCTACGAGCAGTACTTC.

This clone was recorded a few times. The gene calls are TRBV10-1 and TRBJ1-1; unclear D gene. The CDR3 has 11 amino acids. CDR1 and CDR2 (germline): WNHNN, SYGVQD (reference sequence). V lost 4 bases, J lost 7 bases, and 7 bases lay in between. The CDR3, as DNA: TGCGCCAGCAGTGGGAGAAATGAAGCTTTCTTT. It specifies CASSGRNEAFF.